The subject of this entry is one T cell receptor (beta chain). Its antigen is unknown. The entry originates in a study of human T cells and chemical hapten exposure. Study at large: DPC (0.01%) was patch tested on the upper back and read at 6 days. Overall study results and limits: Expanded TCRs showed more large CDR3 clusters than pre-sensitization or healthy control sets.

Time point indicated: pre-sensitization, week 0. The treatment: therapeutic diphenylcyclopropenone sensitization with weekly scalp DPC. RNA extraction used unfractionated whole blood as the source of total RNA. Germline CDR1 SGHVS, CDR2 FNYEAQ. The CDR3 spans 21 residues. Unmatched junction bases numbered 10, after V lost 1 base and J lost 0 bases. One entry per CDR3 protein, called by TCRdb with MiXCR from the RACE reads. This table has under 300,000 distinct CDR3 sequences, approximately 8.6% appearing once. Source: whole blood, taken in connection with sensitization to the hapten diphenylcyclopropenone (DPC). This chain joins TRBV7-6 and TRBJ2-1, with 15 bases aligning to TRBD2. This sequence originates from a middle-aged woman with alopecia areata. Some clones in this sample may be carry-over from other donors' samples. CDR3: CASSLGGLAGGPPSSYNEQFF. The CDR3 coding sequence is TGTGCCAGCAGCTTAGGGGGACTAGCGGGAGGCCCCCCCAGCTCCTACAATGAGCAGTTCTTC. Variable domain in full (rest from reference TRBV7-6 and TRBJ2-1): GAGVSQSPRYKVTKRGQDVALRCDPISGHVSLYWYRQALGQGPEFLTYFNYEAQQDKSGLPNDRFSAERPEGSISTLTIQRTEQRDSAMYRCASSLGGLAGGPPSSYNEQFFGPGTRLTVL.